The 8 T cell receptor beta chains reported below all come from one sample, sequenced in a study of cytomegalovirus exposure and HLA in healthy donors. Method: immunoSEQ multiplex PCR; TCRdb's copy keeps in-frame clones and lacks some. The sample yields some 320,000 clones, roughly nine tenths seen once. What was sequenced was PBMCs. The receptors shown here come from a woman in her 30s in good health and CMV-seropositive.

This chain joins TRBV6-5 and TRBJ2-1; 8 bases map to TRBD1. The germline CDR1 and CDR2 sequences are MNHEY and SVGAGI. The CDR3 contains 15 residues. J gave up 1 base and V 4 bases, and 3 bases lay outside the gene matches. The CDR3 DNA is TGTGCCAGCAGTTCCCGGACAGGGTCCTACAATGAGCAGTTCTTC. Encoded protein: CASSSRTGSYNEQFF.

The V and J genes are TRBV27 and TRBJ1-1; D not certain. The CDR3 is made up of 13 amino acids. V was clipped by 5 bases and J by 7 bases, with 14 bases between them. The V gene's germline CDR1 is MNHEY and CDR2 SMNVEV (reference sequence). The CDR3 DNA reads TGTGCCAGCAGTCACCTCGAAGAAGATGAAGCTTTCTTT. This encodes CASSHLEEDEAFF.

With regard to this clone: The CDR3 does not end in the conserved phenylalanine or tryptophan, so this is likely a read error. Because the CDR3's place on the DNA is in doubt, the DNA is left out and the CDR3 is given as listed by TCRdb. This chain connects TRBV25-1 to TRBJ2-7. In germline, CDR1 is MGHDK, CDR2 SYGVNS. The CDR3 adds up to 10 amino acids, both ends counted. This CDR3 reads CASGPRGLVT.

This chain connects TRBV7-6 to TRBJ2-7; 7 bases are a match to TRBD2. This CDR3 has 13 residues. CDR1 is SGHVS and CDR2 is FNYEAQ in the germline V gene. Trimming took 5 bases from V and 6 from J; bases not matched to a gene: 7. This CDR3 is CASSRTRASEQYF. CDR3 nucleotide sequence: TGTGCCAGCAGCCGGACTAGAGCCTCCGAGCAGTACTTC. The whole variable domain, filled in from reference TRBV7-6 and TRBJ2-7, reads GAGVSQSPRYKVTKRGQDVALRCDPISGHVSLYWYRQALGQGPEFLTYFNYEAQQDKSGLPNDRFSAERPEGSISTLTIQRTEQRDSAMYRCASSRTRASEQYFGPGTRLTVT.

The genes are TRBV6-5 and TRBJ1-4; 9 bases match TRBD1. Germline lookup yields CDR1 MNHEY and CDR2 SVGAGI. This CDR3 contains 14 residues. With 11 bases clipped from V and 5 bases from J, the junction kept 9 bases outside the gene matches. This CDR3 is CAAGKGTGNEKLFF. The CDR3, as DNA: TGTGCCGCAGGGAAAGGGACAGGGAATGAAAAACTGTTTTTT.

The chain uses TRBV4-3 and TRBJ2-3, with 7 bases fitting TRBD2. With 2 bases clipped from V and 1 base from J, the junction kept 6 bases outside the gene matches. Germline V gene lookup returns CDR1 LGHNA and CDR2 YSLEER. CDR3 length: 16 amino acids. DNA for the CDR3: TGCGCCAGCAGCCAAATCTGGGCGGGAGGCACAGATACGCAGTATTTT. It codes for CASSQIWAGGTDTQYF.

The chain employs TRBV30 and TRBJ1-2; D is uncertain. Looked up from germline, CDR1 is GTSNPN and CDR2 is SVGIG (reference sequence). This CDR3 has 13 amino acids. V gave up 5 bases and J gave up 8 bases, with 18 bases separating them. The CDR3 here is CAWQEGHKAGYTF. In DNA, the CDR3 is TGTGCCTGGCAGGAGGGTCATAAAGCCGGCTACACCTTC.

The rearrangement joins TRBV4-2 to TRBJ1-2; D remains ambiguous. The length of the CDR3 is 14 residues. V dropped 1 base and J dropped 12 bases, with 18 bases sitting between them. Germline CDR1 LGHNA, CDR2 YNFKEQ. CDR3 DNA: TGTGCCAGCAGCCAAGCCCTAGCAGAGGTTCGGCACACCTTC. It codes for CASSQALAEVRHTF.